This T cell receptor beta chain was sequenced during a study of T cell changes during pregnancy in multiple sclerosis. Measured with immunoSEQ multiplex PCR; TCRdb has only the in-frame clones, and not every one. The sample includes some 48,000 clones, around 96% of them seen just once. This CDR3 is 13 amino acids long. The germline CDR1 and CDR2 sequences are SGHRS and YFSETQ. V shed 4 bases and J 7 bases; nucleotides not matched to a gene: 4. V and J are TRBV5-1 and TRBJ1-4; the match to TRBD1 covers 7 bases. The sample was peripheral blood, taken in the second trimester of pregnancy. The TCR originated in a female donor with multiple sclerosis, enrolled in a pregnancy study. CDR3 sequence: CASSGDRVEKLFF. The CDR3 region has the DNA TGCGCCAGCAGCGGAGACAGGGTTGAAAAACTGTTTTTT.